The present T cell receptor beta chain was sequenced within a study of spatial heterogeneity in lung cancer (dated by TCRdb to the late 2010s). Study-level background: Beta-chain transcripts were consistently detected in greater numbers than alpha-chain transcripts, which likely reflected higher beta-chain transcript abundance. Nonsynonymous mutation counts, determined by whole-exome sequencing of tumor tissue, were related to TCR repertoire features. In the raw uncorrected reads, each unique combination of TCR and UMI appeared more than ten times on average. The study quantitatively compared TCR alpha and beta repertoires across multiple tumor regions, matched nontumor lung and blood in non-small cell lung cancer. At surgery, both alpha and beta chains were TCR-sequenced in some 220 tumor regions, fewer than 80 matched nontumor lung samples and around 50 PBMC samples. Overall study outcomes, separate from this receptor: Ubiquitous expanded tumor TCRs were detected in blood more often at tumor resection than at routine follow-up. Additional single-cell paired TCR alpha and beta sequencing was considered necessary to confirm, at a functional level, the hypothesis that regional TCRs recognize regional mutations.

The time point label, as the study defines it: sample taken at primary tumor resection. For TCR sequencing, whole RNA was extracted from tumor and nontumor lung tissue, or from cryopreserved PBMC samples, and no cell sorting was done. Donors were under 95 patients with early-stage, untreated non-small cell lung cancer from the lung TRACERx cohort. Only patients for whom sufficient RNA was available from at least two tumor regions were selected for TCR sequencing. Taken from the germline V gene, the CDR1 and CDR2 loops are SGHAT and FQNNGV. V and J are trimmed by 1 base and 3 bases, and the gene matches miss 7 bases of the junction. Inclusive of the bounding cysteine and phenylalanine, the CDR3 is 18 residues long. The retained sequence is limited to the CDR3, 54 bases, with the frame set at the first base. Preparation of the library involved 5' RACE. Sequencing instrument: NextSeq 500. To allow correction of PCR and sequencing errors, the TCR library protocol tagged every TCR cDNA molecule with a unique molecular identifier. Concerning the study's data processing: TCR identification, UMI-based error correction and CDR3 extraction were all carried out with Decombinator tools. Expanded TCRs were defined as those above a frequency of 2 per 1,000, corresponding to the top 1% of the tumor frequency distribution. Rényi diversity was computed with the R vegan package after subsampling each repertoire 100 times to 5,000 TCRs. CDR3 similarity networks were built from amino acid triplet string-kernel similarity, with CDR3s being connected when pairwise similarity was above 0.82. Starting from the raw public reads, TCRdb applied fastp trimming at Q25, assembled clones with MiXCR and retained in-frame beta chains. For every CDR3 protein sequence, its rows merge into one entry that carries the most common genes and DNA. The V and J calls were not made by the authors but by TCRdb's processing. Within this sample are over 75,000 distinct CDR3 sequences, with roughly a fifth of them counted one time only. The top ten hold roughly 6.2% of the sample.

In this sample, this clonotype turned up a few times. Its antigen remains unidentified. Nothing much larger sits one base from this clone, and base qualities are not available. The receptor was isolated from a male donor with early-stage non-small cell lung cancer. The chain was built from TRBV11-2 and TRBJ2-1; TRBD2 fits 12 bases in the junction. The sequences come from PBMCs, collected at surgery. The CDR3 region reads CASSLASLAGGYYNEQFF. The nucleotides are TGTGCCAGCAGCTTAGCTTCACTAGCGGGGGGATACTACAATGAGCAGTTCTTC.